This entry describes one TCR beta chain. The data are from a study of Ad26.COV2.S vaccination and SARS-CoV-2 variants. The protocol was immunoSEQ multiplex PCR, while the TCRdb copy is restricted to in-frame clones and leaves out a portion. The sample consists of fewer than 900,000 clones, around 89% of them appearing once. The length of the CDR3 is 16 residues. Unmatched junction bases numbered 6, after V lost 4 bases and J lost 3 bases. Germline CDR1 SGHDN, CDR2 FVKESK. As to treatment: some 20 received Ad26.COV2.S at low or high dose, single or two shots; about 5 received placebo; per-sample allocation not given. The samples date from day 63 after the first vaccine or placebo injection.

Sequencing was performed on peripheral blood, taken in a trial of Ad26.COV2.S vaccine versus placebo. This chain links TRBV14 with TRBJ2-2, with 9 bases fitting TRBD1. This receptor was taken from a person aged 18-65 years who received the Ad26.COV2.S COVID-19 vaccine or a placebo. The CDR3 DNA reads TGTGCCAGCAGCCGAGGACAGGGGTCATACACCGGGGAGCTGTTTTTT. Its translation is CASSRGQGSYTGELFF.